Each of the 9 T cell receptor beta chains below was sequenced from the same sample in a study of blood T cells in healthy people across ages. A second PCR of roughly 7 to 11 cycles used a sample-barcoded 5' primer and a J-beta primer mix. TCRdb ran MiXCR on the 5' RACE reads and lists one entry per CDR3 protein. The sample has over 1,500,000 distinct CDR3 sequences, about two fifths seen once. The sample consisted of blood. The receptors stem from a human donor in good health.

This clonotype was detected only a few times. This chain links TRBV4-2 with TRBJ2-3; 9 bases agree with TRBD2. CDR1 is LGHNA and CDR2 is YNFKEQ in the germline V gene. After removal of 0 bases from V and 5 bases from J, the junction contained 9 bases not matched to a gene. This CDR3 comprises 17 residues. CDR3 region: CASSQEEVAGAGDTQYF. The CDR3, as DNA: TGTGCCAGCAGCCAAGAGGAAGTAGCGGGGGCTGGAGATACGCAGTATTTT.

The chain links TRBV29-1 to TRBJ1-2, with D perhaps matching TRBD1 (5 bases). The CDR3 spans 11 residues. Trimming took off 4 bases at V and 13 bases at J, with 16 bases between the two ends. Per the germline V gene, CDR1 is SQVTM and CDR2 is ANQGSEA. The CDR3 DNA reads as TGCAGCGTTGGACAGTCCTATGGCAGCACCTTC. This codes for CSVGQSYGSTF.

The chain recombines TRBV27 with TRBJ1-6, with D maybe TRBD1 (6 bases). The CDR3 length is 15 residues. Germline CDR1 MNHEY, CDR2 SMNVEV (reference sequence). V was pared by 7 bases and J by 7 bases, with 17 bases between. The CDR3 loop is CASTPRGSSNSPLHF. The CDR3 region has the DNA TGTGCCAGCACCCCGAGGGGGAGTTCCAATTCACCCCTCCACTTT.

J is TRBJ1-2 and V is TRBV4-1, with D tentatively TRBD1 (5 bases). Germline V gene data show CDR1 as MGHRA and CDR2 as YSYEKL. Trimming removed 0 bases at V and 7 bases at J, with 12 bases between. This CDR3 comprises 14 residues. The DNA for the CDR3 is TGCGCCAGCAGCCAAGAGGGACCTGGATCTGGCTACACCTTC. Its protein product is CASSQEGPGSGYTF.

This clonotype was counted between two and nine times. The CDR3 spells CASSLTSGGAASLWYF. CDR3 bases: TGTGCCAGCAGCTTAACTAGCGGGGGGGCGGCGAGTCTGTGGTATTTT. This rearrangement joins TRBV7-2 to TRBJ2-3; 13 nucleotides agree with TRBD2. J gave up 14 bases and V 2 bases, and 13 bases lay outside the gene matches. CDR1 and CDR2 from the germline V gene are SGHTA and FQGNSA. The CDR3 extends over 16 amino acids.

The sample holds a few counts of this clonotype. The chain recombines TRBV7-2 with TRBJ2-7; TRBD1 agrees at 9 bases. The germline V gene encodes CDR1 SGHTA and CDR2 FQGNSA. This CDR3 region has 14 residues. V trimming: 5 bases; J trimming: 3 bases; junction bases outside the gene matches: 5. The DNA of the CDR3 is TGTGCCAGCAGCGTAACAGGGGGCATCTACGAGCAGTACTTC. Translation: CASSVTGGIYEQYF.

CDR3 coding DNA: TGCGCCAGCAGCTTGGACGGGGGAGGATCCACTGAAGCTTTCTTT. Protein sequence: CASSLDGGGSTEAFF. The rearrangement links TRBV4-1 to TRBJ1-1; D perhaps matches TRBD1 (5 bases). The CDR3 extends over 15 amino acids. V lost 5 bases and J 4 bases, leaving 17 bases between the germline ends. Germline V gives CDR1 MGHRA, CDR2 YSYEKL.

This chain connects TRBV7-2 to TRBJ2-7, with TRBD2 matching 8 bases. After removal of 1 base from V and 2 bases from J, the junction contained 7 bases not matched to a gene. CDR3 length: 16 residues. Looked up from germline, CDR1 is SGHTA and CDR2 is FQGNSA. CDR3 DNA sequence: TGTGCCAGCAGCTTAGGTAGCGGGGACACTACCTACGAGCAGTACTTC. It encodes CASSLGSGDTTYEQYF.

V is TRBV7-3 and J is TRBJ2-3, with 8 bases aligning to TRBD2. The CDR3 covers 15 residues. The germline CDR1 and CDR2 sequences are SGHTA and FQGTGA. Losses at the gene ends were 1 base for V and 2 bases for J; bases not matched to a gene: 2. The CDR3 here is CASSLMRGDTDTQYF. CDR3 DNA sequence: TGTGCCAGCAGCTTAATGCGGGGGGACACAGATACGCAGTATTTT. The entire variable domain, with the rest obtained from reference TRBV7-3 and TRBJ2-3, is as follows: GAGVSQTPSNKVTEKGKYVELRCDPISGHTALYWYRQSLGQGPEFLIYFQGTGAADDSGLPNDRFFAVRPEGSVSTLKIQRTERGDSAVYLCASSLMRGDTDTQYFGPGTRLTVL.